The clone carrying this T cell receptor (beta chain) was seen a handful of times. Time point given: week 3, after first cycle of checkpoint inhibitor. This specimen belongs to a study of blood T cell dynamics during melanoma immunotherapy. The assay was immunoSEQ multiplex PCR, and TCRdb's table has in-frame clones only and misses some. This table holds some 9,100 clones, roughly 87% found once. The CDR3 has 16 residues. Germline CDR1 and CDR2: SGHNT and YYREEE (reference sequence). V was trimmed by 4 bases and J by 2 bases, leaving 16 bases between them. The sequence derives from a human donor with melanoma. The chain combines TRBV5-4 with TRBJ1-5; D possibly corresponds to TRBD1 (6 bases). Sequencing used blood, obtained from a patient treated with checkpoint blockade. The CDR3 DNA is TGTGCCAGCAGCCCTTCCCCAGGGGTGGGCAATCAGCCCCAGCATTTT. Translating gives CASSPSPGVGNQPQHF. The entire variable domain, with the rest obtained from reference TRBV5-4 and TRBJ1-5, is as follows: ETGVTQSPTHLIKTRGQQVTLRCSSQSGHNTVSWYQQALGQGPQFIFQYYREEENGRGNFPPRFSGLQFPNYSSELNVNALELDDSALYLCASSPSPGVGNQPQHFGDGTRLSIL.